This TCR beta chain was recorded in a study of technical replicates of blood from a handful of donors. The V end was cut by 0 bases, the J end by 2 bases, with 11 bases between. The CDR3 is 15 residues long. CDR1 is SEHNR and CDR2 is FQNEAQ in the germline V gene (reference sequence). The table lists this clone with a few counts. The data were produced by immunoSEQ multiplex PCR, yet TCRdb's version contains in-frame clones alone and is incomplete. The sample includes about 60,000 clones, around 90% of them seen just once. This TCR came from a human donor in good health. Some clones in this sample may be carry-over from other donors' samples. The chain combines TRBV7-9 with TRBJ2-7; tentatively, D is TRBD2 (5 bases). The sequenced sample was PBMCs. CDR3 bases: TGTGCCAGCAGCTTAGCCGATGGGAGAACCTACGAGCAGTACTTC. Residues: CASSLADGRTYEQYF.